This T cell receptor beta chain emerged from a study of post-analysis software for immune sequencing data. About the research overall: Disease courses included relapsing-remitting, secondary progressive and progressive-relapsing multiple sclerosis.

Study-wide points: The study found TRBV5-6, TRBV5-1 and TRBV20-1 among four to six TRBV segments more frequent in patients than controls. Strong co-clustering by F measure linked samples that shared a preparation batch.

The CDR3 is 14 residues long. The germline V and J ends were trimmed by 8 bases and 1 base, with 11 bases remaining between them. Looked up from germline, CDR1 is SNHLY and CDR2 is FYNNEI. Unique molecular identifiers were carried by the TCR beta cDNA libraries. The authors obtained 540,000 or so cDNA molecules from around 0.96 to 9.9 million T cells. TCRdb used MiXCR to reprocess the PCR reads, holding one entry per CDR3 protein. The repertoire consists of hundreds of thousands of distinct CDR3 sequences, with roughly 36% occurring once and the leading ten covering about an eighth. A remark on this clonotype: No antigen is known for it.

The rearrangement uses TRBV2 and TRBJ2-2, with a weak D call TRBD2 (7 bases). Sequencing was performed on blood. This sequence was found in a girl aged 10 to 17 with multiple sclerosis. CDR3 in amino acids: CASVRGGNTGELFF. In DNA form, the CDR3 reads TGTGCCAGCGTGAGGGGGGGGAACACCGGGGAGCTGTTTTTT.